The clone carrying this T cell receptor (beta chain) was observed once. Its antigen is unidentified. This sample was included in a study of long-term antiretroviral therapy in people with HIV. The study, taken as a whole, reports: Clones showing expansion before ART dominated the repertoire at all time points.

CDR1 is SGHNT and CDR2 is YENEEA in the germline V gene. V shed 3 bases and J shed 1 base, with 13 bases lying between them. The CDR3 spans 15 residues. Runs used v3.0 of the immunoSEQ assay and were done at survey level. Method: immunoSEQ multiplex PCR; TCRdb's copy keeps in-frame clones and lacks some. This sample has 25,000 to 35,000 clones; about nine tenths occur once, and the top ten carry 6% to 8.5%. This TCR derives from a man aged 50-59 years with HIV. The V gene is TRBV11-3, the J gene TRBJ2-7, with TRBD2 as a possible D gene (5 bases). The material sequenced was unsorted PBMCs, taken approximately 5 years before starting antiretroviral therapy. CDR3 coding DNA: TGTGCCAGCAGCTTGCGCCGCGGGTCGTCCTACGAGCAGTACTTC. Amino acids: CASSLRRGSSYEQYF.